This T cell receptor (beta chain) was documented in a study of neoadjuvant anti-PD-1 for oral cavity cancer. For the study at large: Patients without progression received a fourth nivolumab dose around day 43, then surgical resection on days 50-56.

Regarding the study as a whole: Expansion of preexisting intratumoral clones was suggested to aid response.

This clone appeared many times. Its antigen is still unknown. The CDR3 totals 13 residues. Trimming stripped 6 bases from V and 0 bases from J, with 8 bases between. The germline gives CDR1 ENHRY, CDR2 SYGVKD. Some clones are missing from TCRdb's copy, which holds only in-frame ones; the method was immunoSEQ multiplex PCR. Seen here are around 21,000 clones, under 55% observed once, and the top ten hold about two fifths. As to time point: after neoadjuvant nivolumab, at surgical resection. This chain joins TRBV10-3 and TRBJ2-5; no clear D gene. This receptor was taken from a person between 40 and 79 years old with oral cavity squamous cell carcinoma. Source: tumor tissue, taken after nivolumab (anti-PD-1) treatment. The CDR3 DNA reads as TGTGCCATCAGCCGTGAGTACCAAGAGACCCAGTACTTC. It codes for CAISREYQETQYF.